A selection of T cell receptor beta chains follows, all from one sample in a study of shared clonotypes between healthy human individuals. Produced via immunoSEQ multiplex PCR; TCRdb's table is partial and in-frame only. The sample includes about 2.4 million clones, approximately 93% of them seen just once. Sequencing was done on a sample of naive CD4+ T cells from PBMCs. These TCRs come from a young man in good health. Some clones in this sample may be carry-over from other donors' samples. CDR3s include the opening cysteine and the closing phenylalanine or tryptophan. Each record gives: V gene, clone size, J gene, D gene, CDR3 protein, CDR3 DNA. D genes are given only for firm matches. Clone size, where shown, is once, few, many, or a class for clones that have expanded.

TRBV5-1	once	TRBJ2-3	TRBD1	CASSLVGTGSADTQYF	TGCGCCAGCAGCTTGGTTGGGACAGGGTCGGCAGATACGCAGTATTTT
TRBV4-3	.	TRBJ2-1	.	CASSHTPGTGGGNEQFF	TGCGCCAGCAGCCATACGCCAGGGACTGGGGGAGGAAATGAGCAGTTCTTC
TRBV28	once	TRBJ2-3	.	CASSQKDYYTDTQYF	TGTGCCAGCAGCCAAAAGGACTATTACACAGATACGCAGTATTTT
TRBV18	once	TRBJ2-1	.	CASSLGFGLDSSYNEQFF	TGTGCCAGCTCACTTGGATTCGGGCTAGACAGCTCCTACAATGAGCAGTTCTTC
TRBV19	.	TRBJ2-7	.	CASSIDHDRTYEQYF	TGTGCCAGTAGTATAGATCATGACAGGACCTACGAGCAGTACTTC
TRBV2	.	TRBJ1-1	.	CASSVTGVKGFMNTEAFF	TGTGCCAGCAGTGTCACGGGAGTGAAGGGTTTTATGAACACTGAAGCTTTCTTT
TRBV28	once	TRBJ1-5	.	CASSALSGSSPYQPQHF	TGTGCCAGCAGTGCCCTCTCCGGGTCCAGCCCCTATCAGCCCCAGCATTTT
TRBV7-9	.	TRBJ1-4	.	CASSLGQINEKLFF	TGTGCCAGCAGCTTAGGACAGATTAATGAAAAACTGTTTTTT
TRBV21-1	.	TRBJ2-7	.	CASSKDRAYEQYF	TGTGCCAGCAGCAAAGATCGGGCCTACGAGCAGTACTTC
TRBV9	.	TRBJ2-2	.	CASSVLVSIVDTGELFF	TGTGCCAGCAGCGTGCTGGTCTCCATTGTCGACACCGGGGAGCTGTTTTTT
TRBV28	.	TRBJ1-3	.	CASSPPTGSSGNTIYF	TGTGCCAGCAGTCCGCCAACGGGTAGCTCTGGAAACACCATATATTTT
TRBV5-1	.	TRBJ1-2	.	CASSLVGGTYGYTF	TGCGCCAGCAGCTTGGTGGGGGGGACCTATGGCTACACCTTC
TRBV7-3	.	TRBJ1-4	TRBD1	CASSIHRGEKLFF	TGTGCCAGCAGCATACACAGGGGGGAAAAACTGTTTTTT
TRBV28	.	TRBJ1-1	.	CASSSPGGVPEAFF	TGTGCCAGCAGTTCCCCGGGGGGGGTTCCTGAAGCTTTCTTT
TRBV30	.	TRBJ2-2	TRBD1	CAWRVASRPGQGIAGELFF	TGTGCCTGGAGAGTCGCCTCCCGCCCGGGACAGGGTATAGCCGGGGAGCTGTTTTTT
TRBV28	.	TRBJ2-7	TRBD2	CASTAGLAGSYF	TGTGCCAGCACCGCAGGACTAGCGGGTTCGTACTTC
TRBV2	.	TRBJ2-4	.	CASSPTSIQYF	TGTGCCAGCTCACCAACTAGCATTCAGTACTTC
TRBV7-9	once	TRBJ2-1	TRBD2	CASSPSGSEQFF	TGTGCCAGCAGCCCTAGCGGGAGTGAGCAGTTCTTC
TRBV5-4	once	TRBJ2-5	.	CASSLVGARQETQYF	TGTGCCAGCAGCTTGGTTGGGGCGCGTCAAGAGACCCAGTACTTC
TRBV28	.	TRBJ2-1	.	CASTRGLYNEQFF	TGTGCCAGCACCAGGGGACTCTACAATGAGCAGTTCTTC
TRBV29-1	once	TRBJ2-7	TRBD2	CSVGRGLASYEQYF	TGCAGCGTGGGAAGGGGACTAGCTTCCTACGAGCAGTACTTC
TRBV2	.	TRBJ2-2	TRBD1	CAASPGQGWSGELFF	TGTGCCGCGTCCCCGGGACAGGGGTGGTCCGGGGAGCTGTTTTTT
TRBV11-1	.	TRBJ2-3	.	CASSFRGSTDTQYF	TGTGCCAGCAGCTTCAGAGGGAGCACAGATACGCAGTATTTT
TRBV28	.	TRBJ2-1	TRBD2	CASSTAAGGTYNEQFF	TGTGCCAGCAGTACCGCGGCGGGAGGTACCTACAATGAGCAGTTCTTC
TRBV30	.	TRBJ1-2	TRBD1	CAWSPHGTGRVGGYTF	TGTGCCTGGAGTCCCCACGGGACAGGGAGGGTAGGTGGCTACACCTTC
TRBV18	.	TRBJ2-5	.	CASSPGAQKQETQYF	TGTGCCAGCTCACCAGGGGCGCAGAAACAAGAGACCCAGTACTTC
TRBV9	.	TRBJ2-7	.	CASSVDSGYEQYF	TGTGCCAGCAGCGTAGATTCGGGCTACGAGCAGTACTTC
TRBV28	once	TRBJ2-7	.	CASSSHRVIYEQYF	TGTGCCAGCAGTTCCCACAGGGTTATCTACGAGCAGTACTTC
TRBV11-2	.	TRBJ2-1	.	CASSSPTRLSYNEQFF	TGTGCCAGCAGCTCTCCCACTAGGCTGTCGTACAATGAGCAGTTCTTC
TRBV27	.	TRBJ2-1	.	CASSRVEYNEQFF	TGTGCCAGCAGTCGGGTAGAATACAATGAGCAGTTCTTC
TRBV25-1	.	TRBJ1-2	TRBD1	CASSEYRRTGPRVYGYTF	TGTGCCAGCAGTGAATATCGGCGGACAGGCCCTCGAGTCTATGGCTACACCTTC
TRBV11-2	.	TRBJ1-2	TRBD1	CASSLAGTGGGYTF	TGTGCCAGCAGCTTAGCCGGGACAGGGGGTGGCTACACCTTC
TRBV4-3	few	TRBJ1-1	TRBD1	CASSQEPQGGTEAFF	TGCGCCAGCAGCCAAGAGCCACAGGGGGGCACTGAAGCTTTCTTT
TRBV28	.	TRBJ1-1	.	CASSSRLDEAFF	TGTGCCAGCAGTTCTCGGTTGGATGAGGCTTTCTTT
TRBV30	.	TRBJ1-4	.	CAWSKGRYNEKLFF	TGTGCCTGGAGCAAGGGGAGGTATAATGAAAAACTGTTTTTT
TRBV5-8	.	TRBJ2-7	.	CASSLESQGGREQYF	TGTGCCAGCAGCTTGGAAAGTCAGGGGGGCCGCGAGCAGTACTTC
TRBV28	.	TRBJ2-7	TRBD1	CASITSGTGAYEQYF	TGTGCCAGCATTACTTCCGGGACAGGGGCCTACGAGCAGTACTTC
TRBV9	.	TRBJ2-6	.	CASSAGANVLTF	TGTGCCAGCAGCGCGGGGGCCAACGTCCTGACTTTC
TRBV11-3	.	TRBJ1-1	.	CASSLEGGFMNTEAFF	TGTGCCAGCAGCTTAGAGGGGGGGTTTATGAACACTGAAGCTTTCTTT
TRBV5-6	.	TRBJ2-5	.	CASSWRVGGETQYF	TGTGCCAGCAGTTGGAGGGTGGGGGGAGAGACCCAGTACTTC
TRBV28	few	TRBJ1-5	.	CASSPGLSNQPQHF	TGTGCCAGCAGCCCGGGACTAAGCAATCAGCCCCAGCATTTT
TRBV5-1	.	TRBJ2-7	TRBD2	CASSWGLADVSYEQYF	TGCGCCAGCAGCTGGGGACTAGCGGACGTCTCCTACGAGCAGTACTTC